Below are 16 T cell receptor beta chains sequenced from a single sample in a study of CD4 and CD8 cells across lung adenocarcinoma regions. TCRdb reprocessed the PCR reads via MiXCR and lists one record per CDR3 protein. The repertoire includes about 10,000 distinct CDR3 sequences, 46% of them detected once, and approximately 20% sits in the top ten. The sequenced material came from CD4+ T cells from the margin of a lung tumor. Source of these receptors: a female donor with lung adenocarcinoma. The CD4 and CD8 labels of this study may be unreliable.

The V call is TRBV27, the J call TRBJ2-1; TRBD2 agrees at 7 bases. CDR3 length: 16 amino acids. Germline CDR1 MNHEY, CDR2 SMNVEV (reference sequence). V shed 4 bases, J shed 7 bases, and the junction held 13 bases outside the gene matches. The CDR3 DNA follows: TGTGCCAGCAGTTCCCACGAAGCGGGGAGAGTAAATGAGCAGTTCTTC. Translation gives CASSSHEAGRVNEQFF.

This clonotype is medium-sized (0.01 to 0.1%) within its sample. J is TRBJ2-1 and V is TRBV6-5; 15 bases line up with TRBD2. Germline V gene lookup returns CDR1 MNHEY and CDR2 SVGAGI. After removal of 7 bases from V and 4 bases from J, the junction contained 8 bases not matched to a gene. The CDR3 is 17 amino acids. CDR3 coding DNA: TGTGCCAGCATAGGACTAGCGGGAGGGCCTAGTTACAATGAGCAGTTCTTC. Translation gives CASIGLAGGPSYNEQFF.

This clonotype was counted only a few times. The V gene is TRBV6-5, the J gene TRBJ1-2, with 8 bases lining up with TRBD1. Germline assignment: CDR1 MNHEY and CDR2 SVGAGI. The length of the CDR3 is 14 residues. Germline trimming cut 5 bases from V and 1 base from J; bases unmatched to any gene: 3. CDR3 amino acids: CASSNDRGNYGYTF. The CDR3 nucleotides read TGTGCCAGCAGTAACGACAGGGGTAACTATGGCTACACCTTC.

The V gene is TRBV10-2, the J gene TRBJ2-1; possible D gene TRBD1, 5 bases. The DNA end is a closer match to TRBJ2-7, so the J assignment may be wrong. Per germline, CDR1 WSHSY and CDR2 SAAADI. This CDR3 contains 13 residues. The CDR3 nucleotides are TGCGCCAGGGGGCAGAAGGGAAACAATGAGCAGTACTTC. Its translation: CARGQKGNNEQYF.

This clonotype has more than one count but fewer than ten. The rearrangement links TRBV7-2 to TRBJ1-5, with 7 positions matching TRBD1. The CDR3 runs 14 residues. Germline V gene data show CDR1 as SGHTA and CDR2 as FQGNSA. The trim removed 2 bases at V and 4 bases at J, leaving 2 bases unmatched. CDR3 loop: CASSLQTGNQPQHF. DNA of the CDR3: TGTGCCAGCAGCTTACAGACAGGGAATCAGCCCCAGCATTTT.

The chain joins TRBV12-3 or TRBV12-4 to TRBJ2-1; 9 bases map to TRBD2. The closer fit of TRBJ2-7 to the DNA end suggests the J call may be wrong. The CDR3 spans 14 residues. The chain's CDR3 is CASKRTSADNEQYF. DNA of the CDR3: TGTGCCAGCAAACGGACTAGCGCGGACAACGAGCAGTACTTC.

The gene calls are TRBV6-2 or TRBV6-3 and TRBJ2-2; D remains unclear. V lost 5 bases and J 4 bases, leaving 14 bases between the germline ends. This CDR3 is built from 15 residues. Germline CDR1 is MNHEY and CDR2 is SVGEGT. This CDR3 reads CASSLLRVGTGELFF. CDR3 DNA: TGTGCCAGCAGTCTCCTAAGGGTGGGCACCGGGGAGCTGTTTTTT.

Of note for this clonotype: No conserved phenylalanine or tryptophan is present at the end of the CDR3, so a read error is the likely explanation. No DNA is shown, since the ends of the CDR3 on it are uncertain; the CDR3 is the one TCRdb lists. The chain uses TRBV6-2 or TRBV6-3 and TRBJ2-5; TRBD1 is the table's D call, not checked against the DNA. With termini counted, the CDR3 has 15 amino acids. Germline assignment: CDR1 MNHEY and CDR2 SVGEGT. The chain's CDR3 is CASRRDRVGLKTQYL.

The chain recombines TRBV6-1 with TRBJ2-5, with 7 bases aligning to TRBD1. Germline CDR1 and CDR2: MNHNS and SASEGT. V shed 7 bases and J 3 bases; nucleotides not matched to a gene: 8. There are 14 residues in the CDR3. DNA of the CDR3: TGTGCCAGCAAGGCCAGGGGGTTCGAAGAGACCCAGTACTTC. Protein sequence: CASKARGFEETQYF.

CDR3 protein: CASSDSTSGSNEQFF. DNA for the CDR3: TGTGCCAGCAGTGACTCGACTAGCGGGAGCAATGAGCAGTTCTTC. This chain links TRBV6-4 with TRBJ2-1, with 12 positions matching TRBD2. Germline-derived CDR1 and CDR2 are MRHNA and SNTAGT. This CDR3 contains 15 residues. V shed 0 bases, J shed 6 bases, and the junction held 0 bases outside the gene matches.

The chain combines TRBV10-1 with TRBJ2-4; the D gene could be TRBD1 or TRBD2 (5 bases each). CDR1 WNHNN and CDR2 SYGVQD come from the germline V gene (reference sequence). This CDR3 contains 13 residues. Trimming stripped 10 bases from V and 13 bases from J, with 23 bases between. CDR3 nucleotide sequence: TGCGCCACGGGGCTAGAAGCCACAGACACGCAGTACTTC. It codes for CATGLEATDTQYF.

This chain connects TRBV7-9 to TRBJ1-3; D is unresolved. CDR1 is SEHNR and CDR2 is FQNEAQ in the germline V gene (reference sequence). Trimming pared 4 bases from V and 1 base from J, leaving 8 bases between. There are 14 residues in the CDR3. CDR3 residues: CASSSQRSGNTIYF. The CDR3 DNA reads TGTGCCAGCAGCTCCCAGCGGTCTGGAAACACCATATATTTT.

CDR3 coding DNA: TGTGCCTGGAGTGTTAGGTCCGGGAGCTTCTACAATGAGCAGTTCTTC. Encoded protein: CAWSVRSGSFYNEQFF. The chain employs TRBV30 and TRBJ2-1, with D tentatively TRBD2 (6 bases). V lost 0 bases, J lost 3 bases, and 15 bases lay in between. The CDR3 covers 16 residues. Germline values: CDR1 GTSNPN, CDR2 SVGIG (reference sequence).

J is TRBJ2-1 and V is TRBV7-2; 8 positions match TRBD2. V shed 6 bases, J shed 6 bases, and the junction held 10 bases outside the gene matches. The CDR3 loop spans 15 amino acids. Germline V CDR1 and CDR2: SGHTA, FQGNSA. The DNA of the CDR3 is TGTGCCAGCAGACCCTCGCGGGGGGAACGCAATGAGCAGTTCTTC. Amino acid sequence: CASRPSRGERNEQFF.

This clonotype is judged medium-sized. The genes are TRBV6-1 and TRBJ1-5, with TRBD1 identical over 7 bases. V trimming: 6 bases; J trimming: 3 bases; junction bases outside the gene matches: 8. This CDR3 comprises 15 residues. Per germline, CDR1 MNHNS and CDR2 SASEGT. The CDR3 region has the DNA TGTGCCAGCAGAGCCCTGGACAGGACCAATCAGCCCCAGCATTTT. Residues: CASRALDRTNQPQHF.

CDR3 amino acids: CASSEDTGGATDTQYF. The CDR3 DNA reads TGTGCCAGCAGTGAAGACACGGGAGGGGCGACAGATACGCAGTATTTT. The chain recombines TRBV6-1 with TRBJ2-3; 8 bases agree with TRBD2. V trimming: 1 base; J trimming: 3 bases; junction bases outside the gene matches: 6. CDR1 MNHNS and CDR2 SASEGT come from the germline V gene. The CDR3 length is 16 residues.